This is a list of T cell receptor beta chains from one sample in a study of identical twins. TCRdb reprocessed the 5' RACE reads via MiXCR and lists one record per CDR3 protein. The sample lists roughly 290,000 distinct CDR3 sequences, roughly 8.6% occurring once. These records were also assigned to another study, of yellow fever vaccine responses in identical twins.

The specimen was memory (CD45RO+) T cells sorted from blood. The receptors stem from a woman between 18 and 29 years old in good health. Each CDR3 is given with its conserved first and last residue. Each record gives: D gene, clone size, J gene, V gene, CDR3 protein, CDR3 DNA. The D gene is left open where the match is weak. Part of the rows lack a size; the others show once, few, many or a class for expanded clones.

d_call: .; clone_size: .; j_call: TRBJ1-5; v_call: TRBV10-2; cdr3_aa: CASSADSQPQHF; cdr3_nt: TGCGCCAGCAGTGCCGACAGTCAGCCCCAGCATTTT
d_call: .; clone_size: few; j_call: TRBJ1-1; v_call: TRBV5-1; cdr3_aa: CASSQSRTDEAFF; cdr3_nt: TGCGCCAGCAGCCAATCAAGGACAGATGAAGCTTTCTTT
d_call: .; clone_size: many; j_call: TRBJ2-5; v_call: TRBV6-2/TRBV6-3; cdr3_aa: CASSPQYTETQYF; cdr3_nt: TGTGCCAGCAGTCCCCAGTACACGGAGACCCAGTACTTC
d_call: TRBD2; clone_size: .; j_call: TRBJ2-7; v_call: TRBV6-6; cdr3_aa: CASSLGTSGEQYF; cdr3_nt: TGTGCCAGCAGTCTTGGGACTAGCGGGGAGCAGTACTTC
d_call: TRBD2; clone_size: few; j_call: TRBJ2-1; v_call: TRBV6-4; cdr3_aa: CASSELADYNEQFF; cdr3_nt: TGTGCCAGCAGTGAACTAGCGGATTACAATGAGCAGTTCTTC
d_call: TRBD2; clone_size: many; j_call: TRBJ2-1; v_call: TRBV5-1; cdr3_aa: CASSLASGTANEQFF; cdr3_nt: TGCGCCAGCAGCTTAGCGAGCGGGACTGCTAATGAGCAGTTCTTC
d_call: .; clone_size: many; j_call: TRBJ1-3; v_call: TRBV28; cdr3_aa: CASRESLSGNTIYF; cdr3_nt: TGTGCCAGCAGAGAAAGCCTTTCCGGAAACACCATATATTTT
d_call: .; clone_size: many; j_call: TRBJ1-1; v_call: TRBV6-5; cdr3_aa: CASSFHSRVRDTEAFF; cdr3_nt: TGTGCCAGCAGTTTCCACTCTCGGGTAAGAGACACTGAAGCTTTCTTT
d_call: .; clone_size: .; j_call: TRBJ2-7; v_call: TRBV20-1; cdr3_aa: CSAGGGLSYEQYF; cdr3_nt: TGCAGTGCTGGAGGGGGCCTTTCCTACGAGCAGTACTTC
d_call: TRBD1; clone_size: .; j_call: TRBJ1-2; v_call: TRBV5-5; cdr3_aa: CASSQDRDRGYTF; cdr3_nt: TGTGCCAGCAGCCAGGACAGGGACCGTGGCTACACCTTC
d_call: TRBD2; clone_size: many; j_call: TRBJ2-5; v_call: TRBV5-1; cdr3_aa: CASSFGTSGRETQYF; cdr3_nt: TGCGCCAGCAGCTTCGGGACTAGCGGGAGGGAGACCCAGTACTTC
d_call: TRBD1; clone_size: .; j_call: TRBJ2-2; v_call: TRBV6-1; cdr3_aa: CASRPGTGGAGTGELFF; cdr3_nt: TGTGCCAGCAGGCCCGGGACAGGGGGCGCAGGGACCGGGGAGCTGTTTTTT
d_call: .; clone_size: many; j_call: TRBJ1-6; v_call: TRBV6-5; cdr3_aa: CASSYGSGSSYNSPLHF; cdr3_nt: TGTGCCAGCAGTTACGGGTCAGGGAGCTCCTATAATTCACCCCTCCACTTT
d_call: TRBD1; clone_size: many; j_call: TRBJ2-5; v_call: TRBV9; cdr3_aa: CASSVGRGTVQETQYF; cdr3_nt: TGTGCCAGCAGCGTAGGGCGTGGGACAGTACAAGAGACCCAGTACTTC
d_call: .; clone_size: few; j_call: TRBJ2-1; v_call: TRBV29-1; cdr3_aa: CSVGSGNNEQFF; cdr3_nt: TGCAGCGTCGGTAGCGGAAACAATGAGCAGTTCTTC
d_call: .; clone_size: many; j_call: TRBJ2-3; v_call: TRBV27; cdr3_aa: CASSLKSDTQYF; cdr3_nt: TGTGCCAGCAGTTTAAAATCAGATACGCAGTATTTT
d_call: .; clone_size: many; j_call: TRBJ1-2; v_call: TRBV20-1; cdr3_aa: CSAKDSNYGYTF; cdr3_nt: TGCAGTGCTAAAGATTCTAACTATGGCTACACCTTC
d_call: .; clone_size: many; j_call: TRBJ2-1; v_call: TRBV24-1; cdr3_aa: CATSDLPGFGNEQFF; cdr3_nt: TGTGCCACCAGTGATTTGCCGGGGTTCGGCAATGAGCAGTTCTTC
d_call: .; clone_size: .; j_call: TRBJ1-5; v_call: TRBV4-1; cdr3_aa: CASSQDRRGNQPQHF; cdr3_nt: TGCGCCAGCAGCCAAGATAGACGGGGCAATCAGCCCCAGCATTTT
d_call: .; clone_size: many; j_call: TRBJ2-3; v_call: TRBV5-1; cdr3_aa: CASSLYGTDTQYF; cdr3_nt: TGTGCCAGCAGTTTATATGGCACAGATACGCAGTATTTT
d_call: .; clone_size: few; j_call: TRBJ2-5; v_call: TRBV14; cdr3_aa: CASSQNFQETQYF; cdr3_nt: TGTGCCAGCAGCCAAAACTTCCAAGAGACCCAGTACTTC
d_call: TRBD2; clone_size: .; j_call: TRBJ2-5; v_call: TRBV12-3/TRBV12-4; cdr3_aa: CTCCPGLAGGGLGETQYF; cdr3_nt: TGTACCTGCTGTCCGGGACTAGCGGGGGGGGGCCTCGGAGAGACCCAGTACTTC
d_call: .; clone_size: many; j_call: TRBJ2-1; v_call: TRBV12-3/TRBV12-4; cdr3_aa: CASSSRGSEQFF; cdr3_nt: TGTGCCAGCAGTTCGCGGGGCAGTGAGCAGTTCTTC
d_call: TRBD1; clone_size: many; j_call: TRBJ2-7; v_call: TRBV5-1; cdr3_aa: CASSIQGAGYEQYF; cdr3_nt: TGCGCCAGCAGCATACAGGGGGCCGGCTACGAGCAGTACTTC
d_call: TRBD1; clone_size: .; j_call: TRBJ2-3; v_call: TRBV5-1; cdr3_aa: CASSLVTGGTDTQYF; cdr3_nt: TGCGCCAGCAGCTTGGTGACAGGGGGAACAGATACGCAGTATTTT
d_call: .; clone_size: .; j_call: TRBJ1-5; v_call: TRBV24-1; cdr3_aa: CATSHGQTNQPQHF; cdr3_nt: TGTGCCACCAGTCACGGACAGACCAATCAGCCCCAGCATTTT
d_call: .; clone_size: .; j_call: TRBJ2-3; v_call: TRBV20-1; cdr3_aa: CSARDHGIGSKIDTQYF; cdr3_nt: TGCAGTGCTAGAGATCACGGAATAGGGTCTAAGATAGATACGCAGTATTTT
d_call: TRBD1; clone_size: many; j_call: TRBJ2-2; v_call: TRBV5-1; cdr3_aa: CASEQGANTGELFF; cdr3_nt: TGCGCCAGCGAACAGGGGGCGAACACCGGGGAGCTGTTTTTT
d_call: .; clone_size: few; j_call: TRBJ1-2; v_call: TRBV20-1; cdr3_aa: CSARGSPIYYGYTF; cdr3_nt: TGCAGTGCTAGAGGCTCCCCGATATACTATGGCTACACCTTC
d_call: .; clone_size: .; j_call: TRBJ2-1; v_call: TRBV7-2; cdr3_aa: CASSLASGTPSSYNEQFF; cdr3_nt: TGTGCCAGCAGCTTAGCTTCTGGGACCCCGAGCTCCTACAATGAGCAGTTCTTC
d_call: TRBD1; clone_size: few; j_call: TRBJ1-1; v_call: TRBV7-8; cdr3_aa: CASTSQGGTEAFF; cdr3_nt: TGTGCCAGCACCTCTCAGGGGGGAACTGAAGCTTTCTTT
d_call: .; clone_size: few; j_call: TRBJ1-4; v_call: TRBV4-1; cdr3_aa: CASSRPGAEKLFF; cdr3_nt: TGCGCCAGCAGCCGACCGGGGGCTGAAAAACTGTTTTTT
d_call: .; clone_size: many; j_call: TRBJ2-1; v_call: TRBV12-3/TRBV12-4; cdr3_aa: CASSPESTPEQFF; cdr3_nt: TGTGCCAGCAGCCCGGAATCGACCCCCGAGCAGTTCTTC
d_call: .; clone_size: .; j_call: TRBJ2-7; v_call: TRBV29-1; cdr3_aa: CSVEGGGGYEQYF; cdr3_nt: TGCAGCGTTGAAGGTGGGGGCGGTTACGAGCAGTACTTC
d_call: .; clone_size: many; j_call: TRBJ1-2; v_call: TRBV12-3/TRBV12-4; cdr3_aa: CASSLNSGNGYTF; cdr3_nt: TGTGCCAGCAGTCTAAATTCAGGGAATGGCTACACCTTC
d_call: .; clone_size: .; j_call: TRBJ1-5; v_call: TRBV28; cdr3_aa: CASSFLSGLSNQPQHF; cdr3_nt: TGTGCCAGCAGTTTTCTGAGCGGACTATCCAATCAGCCCCAGCATTTT
d_call: .; clone_size: many; j_call: TRBJ2-1; v_call: TRBV7-9; cdr3_aa: CASSLRSLKNNEQFF; cdr3_nt: TGTGCCAGCAGCTTACGGTCCCTTAAAAACAATGAGCAGTTCTTC
d_call: .; clone_size: many; j_call: TRBJ1-2; v_call: TRBV4-1; cdr3_aa: CASSQDDGAQSAGYTF; cdr3_nt: TGCGCCAGCAGCCAAGATGACGGGGCGCAATCTGCTGGCTACACCTTC
d_call: .; clone_size: few; j_call: TRBJ2-3; v_call: TRBV27; cdr3_aa: CASRLPGTDTQYF; cdr3_nt: TGTGCCAGCAGGCTACCCGGCACAGATACGCAGTATTTT
d_call: .; clone_size: many; j_call: TRBJ1-5; v_call: TRBV5-6; cdr3_aa: CASSLNGWEGPQHF; cdr3_nt: TGTGCCAGCAGCTTGAACGGGTGGGAAGGCCCCCAGCATTTT
d_call: TRBD1; clone_size: many; j_call: TRBJ1-1; v_call: TRBV6-1; cdr3_aa: CASSNEQGGTEAFF; cdr3_nt: TGTGCCAGCAGTAATGAACAGGGGGGCACTGAAGCTTTCTTT
d_call: .; clone_size: .; j_call: TRBJ2-7; v_call: TRBV27; cdr3_aa: CASSITGEGRHEQYF; cdr3_nt: TGTGCCAGCAGTATCACAGGAGAAGGTCGTCACGAGCAGTACTTC
d_call: TRBD1; clone_size: many; j_call: TRBJ1-6; v_call: TRBV12-3/TRBV12-4; cdr3_aa: CASSPRDRGNSPLHF; cdr3_nt: TGTGCCAGCAGTCCCCGGGACAGGGGCAATTCACCCCTCCACTTT
d_call: .; clone_size: .; j_call: TRBJ1-2; v_call: TRBV20-1; cdr3_aa: CSADREGPAYGYTF; cdr3_nt: TGCAGTGCCGACCGAGAGGGGCCCGCCTATGGCTACACCTTC
d_call: .; clone_size: .; j_call: TRBJ1-5; v_call: TRBV20-1; cdr3_aa: CSAQTDTHSNQPQHF; cdr3_nt: TGCAGTGCACAAACTGACACTCATAGCAATCAGCCCCAGCATTTT
d_call: TRBD2; clone_size: .; j_call: TRBJ2-3; v_call: TRBV7-3; cdr3_aa: CASSRTSGRHPDTQYF; cdr3_nt: TGTGCCAGCAGCAGAACTAGCGGGCGCCATCCAGATACGCAGTATTTT
d_call: .; clone_size: .; j_call: TRBJ1-1; v_call: TRBV3-1; cdr3_aa: CASSQDFGTGSEYTEAFF; cdr3_nt: TGTGCCAGCAGCCAAGATTTCGGCACAGGATCTGAGTACACTGAAGCTTTCTTT
d_call: TRBD2; clone_size: .; j_call: TRBJ2-1; v_call: TRBV18; cdr3_aa: CASSPWTSGNTNEQFF; cdr3_nt: TGTGCCAGCTCACCTTGGACTAGCGGGAACACAAATGAGCAGTTCTTC
d_call: .; clone_size: many; j_call: TRBJ2-6; v_call: TRBV6-2/TRBV6-3; cdr3_aa: CASSYIGAGANVLTF; cdr3_nt: TGTGCCAGCAGTTATATAGGGGCAGGGGCCAACGTCCTGACTTTC
d_call: .; clone_size: .; j_call: TRBJ1-1; v_call: TRBV28; cdr3_aa: CASSLRRGEAFF; cdr3_nt: TGTGCCAGCAGCCTCCGGCGCGGTGAAGCTTTCTTT
d_call: TRBD1; clone_size: many; j_call: TRBJ2-3; v_call: TRBV7-2; cdr3_aa: CASSVTPGQGLDTQYF; cdr3_nt: TGTGCCAGCAGCGTCACGCCGGGACAGGGATTAGATACGCAGTATTTT
d_call: TRBD2; clone_size: few; j_call: TRBJ2-7; v_call: TRBV4-1; cdr3_aa: CASSLGLASGEQYF; cdr3_nt: TGCGCCAGCAGTCTGGGACTAGCTAGTGGCGAGCAGTACTTC